This T cell receptor (beta chain) was captured by sequencing in a study of blood T cell repertoires in COVID-19 (TCRdb year 2020). For the study in its entirety: Samples covering the acute and convalescent phases of COVID-19 were provided by collaborators in the United States, Italy and Spain. The sample metadata nearly always contained a de-identified subject ID, COVID-19 status, age in years and sex. Samples came from the ongoing ImmuneRACE study (first 160 participants) plus 1,254 subjects from 6 global collaborators. A freely available public database, intended as a resource for researchers studying the immune response to SARS-CoV-2, is where the repertoires were released. The dataset comprised deeply sampled blood TCRbeta repertoires from subjects exposed to, actively infected with, or recovered from COVID-19. Where HLA class I and class II types were available, the types were taken from metadata supplied by the sample provider, not from assay-based typing. The prospective study material was composed of cDNA or gDNA derived from T cells, B-cell-depleted T cells, or PBMCs. What the research found in general, with its limitations: How much clinical and demographic metadata was included differed by source and by participant, and the metadata was provided uncurated.

Each collaborating institution followed its own protocols to collect whole blood in K2EDTA tubes. Collaborator samples were shipped for TCRbeta analysis as frozen whole blood, isolated PBMCs, or DNA extracted from either sample type. V loses 7 bases of germline sequence and J loses 6 bases, and the interval between the two ends is 12 bases. The CDR3, cysteine through phenylalanine, is 13 amino acids long. Kept here is only the CDR3 DNA, which spans 39 bases and is read in frame from base 1. The germline V gene provides CDR1 MNHEY and CDR2 SVGAGI. TCRbeta CDR3 regions were amplified from genomic DNA by means of the immunoSEQ Assay, a bias-controlled multiplex PCR. The paper's processing steps were these. The number of nucleated cells in each sample was estimated from the amplification of reference gene primers within the assay. To quantify the absolute abundance of each unique TCRbeta CDR3 rearrangement, sequence reads were collapsed and filtered. Productive Simpson clonality was computed per sample as the square root of Simpson's diversity index over productive rearrangements. TCRdb took this table from immuneACCESS and kept in-frame rearrangements with V and J called. Such tables lack part of the clones; where checked against another copy, unresolved V genes explain under half of the gap, and the rest is unexplained. From that table come the V and J calls and clone size; the DNA was used to work out D and trimming. This sample comprises 250,000 to 350,000 clones, 80% to 90% of them detected only once. The top ten clones comprise 3% of the sample.

On this clone itself: No antigen is known for it. No clone much larger than this one lies a single base away; base qualities are absent.

The rearranged segments are TRBV6-5 and TRBJ2-2; TRBD1 is perhaps the D gene, given 6 matching bases. The sequencing input was peripheral blood. This clonotype was sampled from a woman in her twenties or thirties with active or convalescent COVID-19. The sequenced DNA is TGTGCCAGCAAGGACAGTTCTGCCGGGGAGCTGTTTTTT. Its translation reads: CASKDSSAGELFF.